The 20 T cell receptor beta chains in this list originate from one sample, sequenced in a study of T cell changes during pregnancy in multiple sclerosis. TCRdb's copy holds only in-frame clones and misses some; the assay was immunoSEQ multiplex PCR. The sample comprises tens of thousands of clones, about 84% of which are singletons, and approximately 8% rests with the top ten. The sequencing here drew on CD8+ T cells from peripheral blood mononuclear cells, taken after pregnancy. Receptors originate from a female donor with multiple sclerosis, enrolled in a pregnancy study.

This rearrangement joins TRBV9 to TRBJ1-2, with 11 bases matching TRBD1. This CDR3 region has 16 residues. The germline V gene encodes CDR1 SGDLS and CDR2 YYNGEE. V shed 4 bases and J 8 bases; nucleotides not matched to a gene: 13. The CDR3, as DNA: TGTGCCAGCAGCTCCCGGACAGGGGGCGCAGATCGGGGCTACACCTTC. Translated, it gives CASSSRTGGADRGYTF.

The chain recombines TRBV6-1 with TRBJ2-1; D remains ambiguous. CDR1 is MNHNS and CDR2 is SASEGT in the germline V gene. This CDR3 contains 11 residues. Trimming left V 6 bases short and J 10 bases short, with 10 bases between. The CDR3 bases are TGTGCCAGCAGAGAGTTATGGGAGCAGTTCTTC. It specifies CASRELWEQFF.

V is TRBV6-5 and J is TRBJ2-2; possibly TRBD2 for D (6 bases). CDR1 and CDR2 from the germline V gene are MNHEY and SVGAGI. Deletions cut 4 bases from V and 6 bases from J, with 9 bases between. This CDR3 comprises 13 residues. The CDR3, as DNA: TGTGCCAGCAGTTCCCGGGAGCCCGGGGAGCTGTTTTTT. Protein: CASSSREPGELFF.

This chain connects TRBV21-1 to TRBJ1-3. TRBV21-1 represents a pseudogene. The CDR3 has 18 amino acids. The CDR3 region has the DNA TGTGCCAGCAGCATTAGTCTAGGCTTCGAGAGCTCTGGAAACACCATATATTTT. This sequence encodes CASSISLGFESSGNTIYF.

The genes are TRBV18 and TRBJ2-7; 10 bases map to TRBD1. With V trimmed by 3 bases and J by 4 bases, 6 bases remained unmatched. Germline V gene data show CDR1 as KGHSH and CDR2 as LQKENI. The CDR3 spans 15 residues. This CDR3 reads CASSPRDRGPYEQYF. The CDR3 DNA reads as TGTGCCAGCTCACCTCGGGACAGGGGACCTTACGAGCAGTACTTC.

V and J are TRBV4-3 and TRBJ2-7; 7 bases map to TRBD1. Looked up from germline, CDR1 is LGHNA and CDR2 is YSLEER. V lost 2 bases, J lost 1 base, and 5 bases stayed unmatched. The CDR3 consists of 15 residues. The CDR3 DNA reads as TGCGCCAGCAGCCAACTACGACAGGGTTCCTACGAGCAGTACTTC. Translation: CASSQLRQGSYEQYF.

This chain uses TRBV9 with TRBJ1-2; 10 bases align to TRBD1. CDR3 length equals 13 residues. Germline CDR1 and CDR2: SGDLS and YYNGEE. V trimming: 3 bases; J trimming: 6 bases; junction bases outside the gene matches: 2. CDR3 coding DNA: TGTGCCAGCAGCGGACAGGGGGCCGATGGCTACACCTTC. It yields the protein CASSGQGADGYTF. The full variable domain, its missing parts supplied by reference TRBV9 and TRBJ1-2, is DSGVTQTPKHLITATGQRVTLRCSPRSGDLSVYWYQQSLDQGLQFLIQYYNGEERAKGNILERFSAQQFPDLHSELNLSSLELGDSALYFCASSGQGADGYTFGSGTRLTVV.

The chain is built from TRBV27 and TRBJ1-2, with TRBD1 matching 10 bases. This CDR3 has 15 residues. V lost 6 bases to trimming and J lost 4 bases; unmatched junction nucleotides: 8. Germline CDR1 and CDR2: MNHEY and SMNVEV (reference sequence). The chain's CDR3 is CASSLMGQGPYGYTF. CDR3 DNA: TGTGCCAGCAGCCTAATGGGACAGGGGCCCTATGGCTACACCTTC.

In this sample, this clone turned up once. This chain links TRBV2 with TRBJ2-2, with 7 positions matching TRBD1. CDR1 and CDR2 (germline): SNHLY, FYNNEI. The CDR3 is 14 residues long. The junction had 6 bases not matched to a gene; V was cut back by 6 bases and J by 5 bases. The CDR3 DNA sequence: TGTGCCAGCAGAACCGGGACAGATACCGGGGAGCTGTTTTTT. Its protein product is CASRTGTDTGELFF.

The V call is TRBV6-1, the J call TRBJ2-1; no clear D gene. Germline assignment: CDR1 MNHNS and CDR2 SASEGT. This CDR3 has 12 amino acids. V lost 8 bases to trimming and J lost 6 bases, with 11 bases between them. Here the CDR3 DNA reads TGTGCCAGCCAGGCAGGCTTCAATGAGCAGTTCTTC. Translating gives CASQAGFNEQFF.

On this clone itself: A read error may account for a junction end that differs from germline. V usage is TRBV10-3 and J usage is TRBJ2-5, with 9 positions matching TRBD2. The CDR3 contains 14 residues. The germline V gene encodes CDR1 ENHRY and CDR2 SYGVKD. Here the CDR3 reads CAVSGGSPQETQYF. CDR3 DNA sequence: TGTGCCGTCAGCGGGGGGTCTCCTCAAGAGACCCAGTACTTC.

This chain joins TRBV10-2 and TRBJ2-3; no clear D. The CDR3 consists of 13 residues. With 5 bases removed from V and 2 bases from J, the gap between germline ends came to 8 bases. Germline lookup yields CDR1 WSHSY and CDR2 SAAADI. The CDR3 here is CASSKLLTDTQYF. The CDR3, as DNA: TGCGCCAGCAGTAAGCTACTCACAGATACGCAGTATTTT.

The chain joins TRBV30 to TRBJ1-1, with unresolved D. Trimming took off 0 bases at V and 2 bases at J, with 10 bases between the two ends. The CDR3 has 14 amino acids. The germline V gene encodes CDR1 GTSNPN and CDR2 SVGIG (reference sequence). CDR3 sequence (DNA): TGTGCCTGGAGTGTCTGGAGGTCAAACACTGAAGCTTTCTTT. Amino acids: CAWSVWRSNTEAFF. Using reference TRBV30 and TRBJ1-1 for the parts outside the CDR3, the full variable domain is SQTIHQWPATLVQPVGSPLSLECTVEGTSNPNLYWYRQAAGRGLQLLFYSVGIGQISSEVPQNLSASRPQDRQFILSSKKLLLSDSGFYLCAWSVWRSNTEAFFGQGTRLTVV.

The gene calls are TRBV4-1 and TRBJ1-1; D is possibly TRBD1 (6 bases). The V gene's germline CDR1 is MGHRA and CDR2 YSYEKL. The CDR3 is 15 residues long. The V end lost 1 base, the J end lost 4 bases, and 13 bases lay between the germline ends. DNA for the CDR3: TGCGCCAGCAGCCAAGCTGGATGGGGGCTCACTGAAGCTTTCTTT. This sequence encodes CASSQAGWGLTEAFF.

The genes are TRBV6-5 and TRBJ1-2; 7 positions agree with TRBD1. The CDR3 length is 14 residues. Germline V gene lookup returns CDR1 MNHEY and CDR2 SVGAGI. V was pared by 5 bases and J by 2 bases, with 5 bases of the junction left unmatched. In DNA, the CDR3 is TGTGCCAGCAGTCCCATGACAGGGAACTATGGCTACACCTTC. The encoded protein is CASSPMTGNYGYTF.

The table lists this clone with a few counts. The genes are TRBV9 and TRBJ2-3; a weak D match, TRBD2 (7 bases). The CDR3 has 15 amino acids. Trimming shortened V by 0 bases and J by 3 bases, and 11 bases separated the two germline ends. Germline CDR1 and CDR2: SGDLS and YYNGEE. The CDR3 DNA reads TGTGCCAGCAGCGTAGCGGGGGGCCCAACAGATACGCAGTATTTT. Amino acids: CASSVAGGPTDTQYF.

V usage is TRBV6-1 and J usage is TRBJ2-7; tentatively, D is TRBD2 (7 bases). This CDR3 has 15 residues. The V end lost 5 bases, the J end lost 1 base, and 15 bases lay between the germline ends. Looked up from germline, CDR1 is MNHNS and CDR2 is SASEGT. CDR3 sequence (DNA): TGTGCCAGCAGTACTGGGGGCGGGGGTTCCTACGAGCAGTACTTC. As protein: CASSTGGGGSYEQYF.

The chain uses TRBV27 and TRBJ2-2; 7 nucleotides agree with TRBD1. The ends lost 8 bases at V and 4 bases at J; junction bases unmatched: 10. The CDR3 is 15 residues long. CDR1 is MNHEY and CDR2 is SMNVEV in the germline V gene (reference sequence). CDR3: CASFSGTEITGELFF. CDR3 nucleotides: TGTGCCAGCTTCTCCGGGACAGAGATCACCGGGGAGCTGTTTTTT.

The V gene is TRBV27, the J gene TRBJ2-7; the match to TRBD2 covers 8 bases. This CDR3 contains 16 residues. The V gene's germline CDR1 is MNHEY and CDR2 SMNVEV (reference sequence). Trimming took 0 bases from V and 3 from J; bases not matched to a gene: 7. This CDR3 reads CASSLSAGTSIYEQYF. The CDR3 DNA follows: TGTGCCAGCAGTTTATCGGCCGGGACTAGTATCTACGAGCAGTACTTC.

This sequence joins TRBV4-2 and TRBJ1-1; perhaps TRBD1 as D (6 bases). Germline V gives CDR1 LGHNA, CDR2 YNFKEQ. The CDR3 loop spans 18 amino acids. The V end lost 1 base, the J end lost 0 bases, and 18 bases lay between the germline ends. CDR3 residues: CASSQVPWTEDLNTEAFF. The CDR3 DNA reads TGTGCCAGCAGCCAAGTTCCGTGGACAGAAGACTTGAACACTGAAGCTTTCTTT.